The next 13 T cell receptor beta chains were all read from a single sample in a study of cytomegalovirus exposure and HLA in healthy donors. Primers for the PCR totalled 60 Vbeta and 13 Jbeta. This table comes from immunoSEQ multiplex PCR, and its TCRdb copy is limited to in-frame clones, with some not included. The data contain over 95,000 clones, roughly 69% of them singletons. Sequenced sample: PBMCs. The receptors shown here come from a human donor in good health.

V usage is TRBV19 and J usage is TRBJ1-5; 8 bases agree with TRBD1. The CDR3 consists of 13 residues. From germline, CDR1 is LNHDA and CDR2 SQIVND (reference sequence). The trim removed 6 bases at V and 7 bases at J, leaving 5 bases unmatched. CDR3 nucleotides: TGTGCCAGTAGACTGGACAGGGCCCAGCCCCAGCATTTT. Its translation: CASRLDRAQPQHF.

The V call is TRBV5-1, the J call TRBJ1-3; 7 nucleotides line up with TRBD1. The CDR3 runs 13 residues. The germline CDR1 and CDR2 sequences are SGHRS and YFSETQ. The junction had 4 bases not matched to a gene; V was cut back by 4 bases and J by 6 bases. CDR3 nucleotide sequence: TGCGCCAGCAGCCCGACAGGGCCAAACACCATATATTTT. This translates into CASSPTGPNTIYF.

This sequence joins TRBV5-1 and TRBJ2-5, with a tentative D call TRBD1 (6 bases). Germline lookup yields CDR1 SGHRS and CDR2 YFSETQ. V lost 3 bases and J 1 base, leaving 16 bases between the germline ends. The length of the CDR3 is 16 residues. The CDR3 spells CASSYVTGGLQETQYF. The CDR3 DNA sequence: TGCGCCAGCAGCTACGTGACAGGCGGACTCCAAGAGACCCAGTACTTC.

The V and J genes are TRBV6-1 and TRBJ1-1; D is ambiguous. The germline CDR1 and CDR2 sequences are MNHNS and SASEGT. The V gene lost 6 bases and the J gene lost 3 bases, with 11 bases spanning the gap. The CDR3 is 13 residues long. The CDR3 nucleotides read TGTGCCAGCAGGGCCCCCAGTGACACTGAAGCTTTCTTT. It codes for CASRAPSDTEAFF.

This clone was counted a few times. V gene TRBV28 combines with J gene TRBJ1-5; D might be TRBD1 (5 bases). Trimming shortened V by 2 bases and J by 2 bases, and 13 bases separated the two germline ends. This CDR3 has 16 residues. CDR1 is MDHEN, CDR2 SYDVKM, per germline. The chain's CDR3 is CASSLAELRGNQPQHF. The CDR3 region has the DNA TGTGCCAGCAGTTTAGCCGAACTCAGGGGCAATCAGCCCCAGCATTTT.

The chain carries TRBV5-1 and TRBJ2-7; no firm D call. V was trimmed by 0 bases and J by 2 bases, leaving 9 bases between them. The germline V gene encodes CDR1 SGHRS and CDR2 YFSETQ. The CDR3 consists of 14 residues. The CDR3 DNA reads TGCGCCAGCAGCTTGGTCTCCACTACCTACGAGCAGTACTTC. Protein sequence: CASSLVSTTYEQYF.

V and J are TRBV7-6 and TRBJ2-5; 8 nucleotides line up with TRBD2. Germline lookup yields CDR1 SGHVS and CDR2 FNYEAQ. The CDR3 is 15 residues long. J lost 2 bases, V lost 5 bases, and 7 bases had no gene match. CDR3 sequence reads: CASSPGGAAQETQYF. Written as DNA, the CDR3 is TGTGCCAGCAGCCCGGGGGGGGCAGCACAAGAGACCCAGTACTTC.

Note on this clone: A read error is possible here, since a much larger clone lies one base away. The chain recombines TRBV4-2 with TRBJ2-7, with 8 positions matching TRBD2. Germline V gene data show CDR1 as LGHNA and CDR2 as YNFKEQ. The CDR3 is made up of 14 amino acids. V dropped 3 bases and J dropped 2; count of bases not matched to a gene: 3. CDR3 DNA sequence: TGTGCCAGCAGCCACACTAGCGGTCCCTACGAGCAGTACTTC. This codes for CASSHTSGPYEQYF.

CDR3 in amino acids: CASSFVAGGQETQYF. The CDR3 nucleotides read TGTGCCAGCAGTTTTGTGGCAGGTGGTCAGGAGACCCAGTACTTC. The chain has TRBV28 and TRBJ2-5; no definite D call. The length of the CDR3 is 15 residues. Trimming shortened V by 3 bases and J by 5 bases, and 16 bases separated the two germline ends. The germline gives CDR1 MDHEN, CDR2 SYDVKM. Supplemented by reference TRBV28 and TRBJ2-5, the full variable domain reads DVKVTQSSRYLVKRTGEKVFLECVQDMDHENMFWYRQDPGLGLRLIYFSYDVKMKEKGDIPEGYSVSREKKERFSLILESASTNQTSMYLCASSFVAGGQETQYFGPGTRLLVL.

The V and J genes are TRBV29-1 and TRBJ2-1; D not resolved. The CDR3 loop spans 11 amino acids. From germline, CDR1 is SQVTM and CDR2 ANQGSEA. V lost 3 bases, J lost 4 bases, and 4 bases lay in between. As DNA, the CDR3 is TGCAGCGTTGAGTATTACAATGAGCAGTTCTTC. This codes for CSVEYYNEQFF.

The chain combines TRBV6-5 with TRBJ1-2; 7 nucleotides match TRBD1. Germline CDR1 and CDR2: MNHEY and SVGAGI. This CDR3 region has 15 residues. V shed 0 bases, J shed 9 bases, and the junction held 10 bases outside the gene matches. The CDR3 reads CASSYSSTGSKSYTF. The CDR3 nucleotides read TGTGCCAGCAGTTACTCGTCGACAGGGTCTAAGAGCTACACCTTC.

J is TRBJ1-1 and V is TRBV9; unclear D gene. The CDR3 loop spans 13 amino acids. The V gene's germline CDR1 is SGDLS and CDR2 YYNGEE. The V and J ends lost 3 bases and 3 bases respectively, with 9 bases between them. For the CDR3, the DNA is TGTGCCAGCAGCGCCTCCGTCGACACTGAAGCTTTCTTT. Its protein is CASSASVDTEAFF.

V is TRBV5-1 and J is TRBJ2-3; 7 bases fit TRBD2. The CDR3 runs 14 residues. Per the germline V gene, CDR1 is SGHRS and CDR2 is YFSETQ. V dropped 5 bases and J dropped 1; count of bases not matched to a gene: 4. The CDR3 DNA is TGCGCCAGCAGTGGGGGGGTGGGCACAGATACGCAGTATTTT. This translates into CASSGGVGTDTQYF.